This entry lists 7 T cell receptor beta chains sequenced from one sample in a study of T cells after yellow fever vaccination. One entry per CDR3 protein results from TCRdb running MiXCR on the 5' RACE reads. Of hundreds of thousands of distinct CDR3 sequences listed, 8.7% are singletons. This specimen consisted of PBMCs, obtained on the day of the first yellow fever vaccination. Source of these receptors: a man younger than 35 who received the YFV17D yellow fever vaccine.

The chain combines TRBV4-1 with TRBJ2-3, with 7 nucleotides matching TRBD2. The CDR3 has 15 amino acids. After removal of 4 bases from V and 4 bases from J, the junction contained 8 bases not matched to a gene. Germline CDR1 is MGHRA and CDR2 is YSYEKL. CDR3 amino acids: CASSLGGNSADTQYF. The CDR3 bases are TGCGCCAGCAGCCTCGGGGGGAATTCGGCAGATACGCAGTATTTT.

The chain combines TRBV4-1 with TRBJ1-2, with a possible D match to TRBD1 (5 bases). V lost 3 bases and J 5 bases, leaving 13 bases between the germline ends. Germline V gene lookup returns CDR1 MGHRA and CDR2 YSYEKL. The CDR3 is made up of 14 amino acids. The CDR3 sequence is CASSQQGRKYGYTF. For the CDR3, the DNA is TGCGCCAGCAGCCAGCAGGGCCGAAAGTATGGCTACACCTTC.

This clonotype has only a few counts. The J gene is TRBJ2-3, the V gene TRBV29-1, with TRBD2 matching over 7 bases. The CDR3 has 10 residues. After removal of 6 bases from V and 10 bases from J, the junction contained 4 bases not matched to a gene. CDR1 SQVTM and CDR2 ANQGSEA come from the germline V gene. The CDR3: CSVGGSAQYF. CDR3 coding DNA: TGCAGCGTGGGGGGGTCCGCGCAGTATTTT.

This clonotype turned up a few times. The rearrangement links TRBV2 to TRBJ1-5; D is ambiguous. CDR1 and CDR2 from the germline V gene are SNHLY and FYNNEI. V lost 3 bases and J lost 4, with 10 bases in between. The length of the CDR3 is 14 residues. CDR3: CASSDVETNQPQHF. The CDR3 DNA reads as TGTGCCAGCAGTGATGTTGAAACTAATCAGCCCCAGCATTTT.

The sample holds a few counts of this clonotype. J is TRBJ1-2 and V is TRBV4-1; TRBD1 aligns across 7 bases. Germline CDR1 reads MGHRA; CDR2 reads YSYEKL. The CDR3 has 16 amino acids. V was clipped by 1 base and J by 2 bases; unmatched bases: 7. In DNA form, the CDR3 reads TGCGCCAGCAGCCAAGGGGGGGCCAGGGGGAACTATGGCTACACCTTC. Encoded protein: CASSQGGARGNYGYTF.

The table lists this clonotype with many counts. The chain has TRBV7-2 and TRBJ1-6, with D perhaps TRBD1 (6 bases). CDR3 length: 16 amino acids. Germline CDR1 is SGHTA and CDR2 is FQGNSA. V lost 6 bases to trimming and J lost 7 bases, with 19 bases between them. CDR3 sequence: CASSQLGGPPNSPLHF. CDR3 bases: TGTGCCAGCAGTCAATTAGGGGGTCCGCCAAATTCACCCCTCCACTTT.

This clonotype was counted many times. V and J are TRBV20-1 and TRBJ1-3; no reliable D call. Trimming shortened V by 6 bases and J by 0 bases, and 12 bases separated the two germline ends. This CDR3 contains 14 residues. Germline V gene data show CDR1 as DFQATT and CDR2 as SNEGSKA (reference sequence). CDR3 coding DNA: TGCAGTGCCCGTGCCAGCAGCTCTGGAAACACCATATATTTT. Residues: CSARASSSGNTIYF.